The 15 T cell receptor beta chains below were found in one sample sequenced in a study of T cell repertoires in ileal Crohn's disease. Time point here: inflamed ileum from the surgical specimen. The data were produced by immunoSEQ multiplex PCR, yet TCRdb's version contains in-frame clones alone and is incomplete. Of about 17,000 clones listed, approximately 80% are singletons. What was sequenced was ileal tissue. Receptors originate from an adult with Crohn's disease.

Worth noting for this clone: The sample has other DNA sequences that encode this CDR3 too. This chain uses TRBV9 with TRBJ1-3, with no clear D. The CDR3 is 15 residues long. Germline-derived CDR1 and CDR2 are SGDLS and YYNGEE. V lost 0 bases and J 0 bases, leaving 7 bases between the germline ends. CDR3 sequence reads: CASSVGRSSGNTIYF. The DNA of the CDR3 is TGTGCCAGCAGCGTAGGGCGGAGCTCTGGAAACACCATATATTTT.

This clone showed up just once. The rearrangement uses TRBV4-1 and TRBJ1-1; weak D call: TRBD1 (6 bases). CDR1 is MGHRA, CDR2 YSYEKL, per germline. CDR3 length: 15 amino acids. The V gene lost 4 bases and the J gene lost 1 base, with 13 bases spanning the gap. The DNA for the CDR3 is TGCGCCAGCAGCCTCTGGACAGACAAGAACACTGAAGCTTTCTTT. It is translated as CASSLWTDKNTEAFF.

The CDR3 region has the DNA TGTGCCAGCAGCTTTAGGGGGATCCCTGAAGCTTTCTTT. It codes for CASSFRGIPEAFF. The chain employs TRBV5-4 and TRBJ1-1; D is possibly TRBD1 (6 bases). Germline CDR1 and CDR2: SGHNT and YYREEE (reference sequence). Deletions cut 2 bases from V and 6 bases from J, with 11 bases between. CDR3 length: 13 amino acids.

This clone is labeled as medium-sized (0.01 to 0.1%). V usage is TRBV27 and J usage is TRBJ2-1; TRBD2 matches at 7 bases. The V segment lost 10 bases and the J segment 0 bases; nucleotides outside the gene matches: 6. Germline loops: CDR1 MNHEY, CDR2 SMNVEV (reference sequence). This CDR3 is built from 14 residues. DNA for the CDR3: TGTGCCACCCAACCTAGCGGCTCCTACAATGAGCAGTTCTTC. Translated, it gives CATQPSGSYNEQFF.

This clone appeared once. The chain combines TRBV7-2 with TRBJ1-2; no clear D. This CDR3 contains 13 residues. CDR1 and CDR2 (germline): SGHTA, FQGNSA. Between the trimmed V and J ends, which lost 1 base and 2 bases, there was a span of 5 bases. CDR3 protein: CASSLDNNYGYTF. The CDR3 nucleotides are TGTGCCAGCAGCTTAGACAACAACTATGGCTACACCTTC.

The CDR3 protein is CASKWLGEPSNTIYF. Here the CDR3 DNA reads TGTGCCAGCAAATGGCTAGGAGAGCCGTCAAACACCATATATTTT. V gene TRBV6-1 combines with J gene TRBJ1-3; no clear D gene. The CDR3 consists of 15 residues. Per germline, CDR1 MNHNS and CDR2 SASEGT. With 7 bases removed from V and 6 bases from J, the gap between germline ends came to 19 bases.

The chain uses TRBV27 and TRBJ2-5; TRBD1 matches at 10 bases. The CDR3 runs to 16 residues. Germline loops: CDR1 MNHEY, CDR2 SMNVEV (reference sequence). V lost 6 bases, J lost 5 bases, and 12 bases stayed unmatched. CDR3 in amino acids: CASSRSRQGARETQYF. CDR3 DNA sequence: TGTGCCAGCAGCCGATCGAGACAGGGGGCACGGGAGACCCAGTACTTC.

This clone was detected once. V usage is TRBV25-1 and J usage is TRBJ2-2; 7 nucleotides line up with TRBD1. There are 15 residues in the CDR3. The germline CDR1 and CDR2 sequences are MGHDK and SYGVNS. J was trimmed by 3 bases and V by 2 bases; bases with no gene match: 3. CDR3 region: CASSEATGDTGELFF. In nucleotides, the CDR3 is TGTGCCAGCAGTGAAGCCACAGGGGACACCGGGGAGCTGTTTTTT.

The V and J genes are TRBV15 and TRBJ1-4; weak D call: TRBD1 (6 bases). The CDR3 extends over 16 amino acids. Trimming left V 0 bases short and J 0 bases short, with 8 bases between. Germline CDR1 is LNHNV and CDR2 is YYDKDF (reference sequence). CDR3 coding DNA: TGTGCCACCAGCAGAGATGGGGGCGCAACTAATGAAAAACTGTTTTTT. Translation gives CATSRDGGATNEKLFF.

The chain is built from TRBV25-1 and TRBJ2-6; D call uncertain. The CDR3 covers 17 residues. The V end was cut by 11 bases, the J end by 2 bases, with 22 bases between. Germline V gives CDR1 MGHDK, CDR2 SYGVNS. CDR3 loop: CALPYRPILAGANVLTF. The DNA of the CDR3 is TGTGCCCTCCCTTATAGACCTATTTTGGCTGGGGCCAACGTCCTGACTTTC.

This chain connects TRBV2 to TRBJ2-7, with 7 positions matching TRBD2. V lost 2 bases and J lost 4; bases outside the gene matches: 8. The CDR3 consists of 15 residues. Germline-derived CDR1 and CDR2 are SNHLY and FYNNEI. The CDR3, as DNA: TGTGCCAGCAGTGAACAAAGACTAGCAGGTTACGAGCAGTACTTC. Protein product: CASSEQRLAGYEQYF.

This clone has a handful of counts. The gene calls are TRBV5-1 and TRBJ2-7; a weak D match, TRBD2 (7 bases). The V end was cut by 0 bases, the J end by 7 bases, with 20 bases between. Germline V CDR1 and CDR2: SGHRS, YFSETQ. The CDR3 covers 16 residues. The CDR3 coding sequence is TGCGCCAGCAGCTTGGTCCCCTTCGGGGGGCCGGAAGAGCAGTACTTC. It encodes CASSLVPFGGPEEQYF.

The chain uses TRBV29-1 and TRBJ1-1; D gene ambiguous. The V gene's germline CDR1 is SQVTM and CDR2 ANQGSEA. This CDR3 region has 13 residues. V lost 6 bases and J lost 1, with 12 bases in between. The CDR3 nucleotides are TGCAGCGTAGACTCTCCTGAGAACACTGAAGCTTTCTTT. It encodes CSVDSPENTEAFF.

This clone appeared once. The chain has TRBV5-1 and TRBJ2-5; 10 nucleotides align to TRBD2. Germline CDR1 SGHRS, CDR2 YFSETQ. This CDR3 spans 14 amino acids. V trimming: 3 bases; J trimming: 2 bases; junction bases outside the gene matches: 1. CDR3 nucleotides: TGCGCCAGCAGCTATAGCGGGGGGCAAGAGACCCAGTACTTC. Its translation is CASSYSGGQETQYF.

Concerning this clone: The sample has other DNA sequences that encode this CDR3 too. This CDR3 reads CASSLGQGINSPLHF. DNA of the CDR3: TGTGCCAGCAGCTTGGGGCAGGGGATAAATTCACCCCTCCACTTT. The chain has TRBV5-6 and TRBJ1-6; possible D gene TRBD1, 6 bases. From germline, CDR1 is SGHDT and CDR2 YYEEEE. The CDR3 loop spans 15 amino acids. Trimming cost V 0 bases and J 7 bases, with 11 bases left between them.